These 5 T cell receptor beta chains came from one sample sequenced in a study of T cell changes during pregnancy in multiple sclerosis. Produced via immunoSEQ multiplex PCR; TCRdb's table is partial and in-frame only. The top ten clones hold 0.6% to 0.8% of a sample with approximately 33,000 clones, 85% to 90% of them seen once. This material consisted of CD4+ T cells from peripheral blood mononuclear cells, taken in the first trimester of pregnancy. The receptors originated from a female donor in good health, enrolled as a control in a pregnancy study.

This rearrangement joins TRBV7-3 to TRBJ2-2; possibly TRBD2 for D (6 bases). The germline V gene encodes CDR1 SGHTA and CDR2 FQGTGA. Trimming removed 2 bases at V and 2 bases at J, with 12 bases between. This CDR3 has 16 amino acids. CDR3 sequence: CASSLGPGDNTGELFF. The CDR3 DNA is TGTGCCAGCAGCTTAGGTCCGGGGGACAACACCGGGGAGCTGTTTTTT.

The J gene is TRBJ1-1, the V gene TRBV19, with TRBD1 identical over 9 bases. CDR3 size: 14 residues. Germline V CDR1 and CDR2: LNHDA, SQIVND (reference sequence). V dropped 4 bases and J dropped 11; count of bases not matched to a gene: 11. For the CDR3, the DNA is TGTGCCAGTAGTACCCCGGGACAGGGCCTGGAGGCTTTCTTT. This sequence encodes CASSTPGQGLEAFF.

The chain recombines TRBV30 with TRBJ1-4; D might be TRBD1 (6 bases). Germline loops: CDR1 GTSNPN, CDR2 SVGIG (reference sequence). CDR3 length equals 12 residues. Trimming removed 8 bases at V and 5 bases at J, with 12 bases between. The CDR3 region has the DNA TGTGCCGGAATCAGGGGAAATGAAAAACTGTTTTTT. Protein product: CAGIRGNEKLFF.

The V gene is TRBV19, the J gene TRBJ2-5, with a possible D match to TRBD2 (7 bases). Germline-derived CDR1 and CDR2 are LNHDA and SQIVND (reference sequence). V was shortened by 7 bases and J by 5 bases, with 20 bases between the two germline ends. The CDR3 loop spans 15 amino acids. DNA for the CDR3: TGTGCCAGTAACTCGGGGGGCACGTTGGAGGAGACCCAGTACTTC. Translated, it gives CASNSGGTLEETQYF.

The chain recombines TRBV5-1 with TRBJ2-7, with 8 bases that match TRBD2. The CDR3 sequence is 15 residues long. V trimming: 0 bases; J trimming: 6 bases; junction bases outside the gene matches: 8. Germline CDR1 and CDR2: SGHRS and YFSETQ. CDR3 in DNA: TGCGCCAGCAGCTTGGCTACGGGGGGGCCGAGCGAGCAGTACTTC. It specifies CASSLATGGPSEQYF.